Described below is a single TCR beta chain sequence and its context. The antigen is unknown. Using its own MiXCR run on the 5' RACE reads, TCRdb lists one record per CDR3 protein. The table records about 350,000 distinct CDR3 sequences, 13% to 15% of them present only once. The data derive from a study of T-cell memory formation after mild COVID-19. Study information: TCR clusters showed largely donor specificity.

General observations from the study: Of the contracting clones, CD4+ ones lay mainly in CM and EM, and CD8+ ones in EMRA.

The V and J ends lost 2 bases and 3 bases, in that order; junction bases with no gene match: 12. CDR3 length: 17 residues. The sample was PBMCs or a T cell subset sorted from them (not recorded which). The V call is TRBV5-3, the J call TRBJ2-3; TRBD2 matches at 7 bases. TRBV5-3 is placed among ORFs of uncertain function. The sequence was collected from a young man who had mild COVID-19 (a few samples of this study predate the infection). Cell type and time point are not known. For the CDR3, the DNA is TGTGCCAGAAGCTTCTTCACCGTGACTAGCTTTACAGATACGCAGTATTTT. The encoded protein is CARSFFTVTSFTDTQYF.